The sequence of this T cell receptor beta chain was determined in a study of T-cell memory formation after mild COVID-19. Looking at the study overall: The study found TCR clusters largely donor specific.

CDR1 is SGHVS and CDR2 is FQNEAQ in the germline V gene. The CDR3 has 16 residues. V shed 5 bases and J shed 1 base, with 15 bases lying between them. This clonotype was picked up a small number of times. Its antigen remains unknown. General observations from the study: The pre-infection memory compartment contained some responding clones, suggesting cross-reactive memory joined. CD4+ bias marked clones expanding day 15 to 37, unlike balanced contracting clones.

The 5'RACE method, run with constant-segment primers, produced TCR alpha and TCR beta cDNA libraries (carrying sample barcodes and UMIs). TCRdb re-derived calls from the 5' RACE reads in MiXCR, one entry per CDR3 protein. The table lists 550,000 to 700,000 distinct CDR3 sequences, roughly 18% of them singletons. The clonotype originates from an adult woman who had mild COVID-19 (a few samples of this study predate the infection). Cell type and time point are not known. Sequencing was done on a sample of PBMCs or a T cell subset sorted from them (not recorded which). The chain links TRBV7-8 to TRBJ1-5; D is unresolved. DNA for the CDR3: TGTGCCAGCAGCCTCTTTGGAGGGAACAGCAATCAGCCCCAGCATTTT. It translates to CASSLFGGNSNQPQHF.